This TCR beta chain is drawn from a study of Ad26.COV2.S vaccination and SARS-CoV-2 variants. The CDR3 has 15 amino acids. CDR1 and CDR2 (germline): SGDLS, YYNGEE. The V gene lost 0 bases and the J gene lost 8 bases, with 12 bases spanning the gap. Assay: immunoSEQ multiplex PCR; the TCRdb copy retains only in-frame clones and omits some. The sample comprises 300,000 to 350,000 clones, approximately 80% of which are singletons, and under 2.5% rests with the top ten. Treatment noted: some 20 received Ad26.COV2.S at low or high dose, single or two shots; several received placebo; per-sample allocation not given. Specimens were obtained on day 63 following the first vaccine or placebo injection.

The genes are TRBV9 and TRBJ1-6, with a possible D match to TRBD1 (5 bases). The sequencing used peripheral blood, collected in a trial of Ad26.COV2.S vaccine versus placebo. The clonotype was recovered from a person between 18 and 65 years old who received the Ad26.COV2.S COVID-19 vaccine or a placebo. The CDR3: CASSVEWTGDSPLHF. The CDR3 coding sequence is TGTGCCAGCAGCGTAGAATGGACGGGGGATTCACCCCTCCACTTT.